Below are 25 T cell receptor beta chains sequenced from a single sample in a study of early T cells in non-severe SARS-CoV-2 infection listed by TCRdb under 2021. The library was generated by 5' RACE. For sequencing, a NextSeq 500 was employed. Clones were called with MiXCR by TCRdb after fastp trimmed the public reads at Q25, and only in-frame beta chains were retained. Every CDR3 protein is listed once, alongside the most common genes and DNA of its rows. A total of around 62,000 distinct CDR3 sequences appear in this sample, approximately 13% of them only once. The ten most abundant clones make up less than 4.5% of the sample. The specimen was whole blood. Every receptor here comes from an adult who was a healthcare worker with PCR-confirmed SARS-CoV-2 infection or an uninfected control (not recorded which).

In this sample, this clonotype turned up many times. The chain links TRBV29-1 to TRBJ2-4; tentative D call: TRBD2 (6 bases). Between the trimmed V and J ends, which lost 4 bases and 6 bases, there was a span of 19 bases. Germline V gene data show CDR1 as SQVTM and CDR2 as ANQGSEA. The CDR3 consists of 15 residues. CDR3 region: CSVGYRRGIGNIQYF. The CDR3 DNA is TGCAGCGTTGGGTATCGGAGGGGCATTGGAAACATTCAGTACTTC.

This clonotype was seen only a few times. The chain combines TRBV18 with TRBJ2-3, with a tentative D call TRBD1 (5 bases). Looked up from germline, CDR1 is KGHSH and CDR2 is LQKENI. Trimming took off 1 base at V and 2 bases at J, with 7 bases between the two ends. There are 14 residues in the CDR3. The CDR3 is CASSPQGITDTQYF. CDR3 sequence (DNA): TGTGCCAGCTCACCACAGGGGATCACAGATACGCAGTATTTT.

V is TRBV29-1 and J is TRBJ2-3, with 8 bases aligning to TRBD1. The CDR3 loop spans 15 amino acids. Trimming removed 5 bases from V and 2 bases from J; junction bases left unmatched: 9. Germline V gene data show CDR1 as SQVTM and CDR2 as ANQGSEA. The CDR3 spells CSVPPPGQVTDTQYF. DNA of the CDR3: TGCAGCGTTCCACCTCCGGGACAGGTCACAGATACGCAGTATTTT.

This sequence joins TRBV6-6 and TRBJ1-5, with 9 bases lining up with TRBD1. There are 17 residues in the CDR3. The junction had 6 bases not matched to a gene; V was cut back by 2 bases and J by 1 base. The V gene's germline CDR1 is MNHNY and CDR2 SVGAGI (reference sequence). CDR3 DNA: TGTGCCAGCAGTTACCCGGGACAGGGCACAAGCAATCAGCCCCAGCATTTT. Its protein product is CASSYPGQGTSNQPQHF.

Ten or more counts support this clonotype. CDR3 nucleotides: TGCAGCGTTGAAGAACTAAATACCCAGGACAATGAGCAGTTCTTC. Its protein product is CSVEELNTQDNEQFF. The chain is built from TRBV29-1 and TRBJ2-1; no clear D. The CDR3 has 15 amino acids. Per germline, CDR1 SQVTM and CDR2 ANQGSEA. The V end was cut by 0 bases, the J end by 5 bases, with 14 bases between.

This clonotype was detected only a few times. V and J are TRBV19 and TRBJ1-2; D ambiguous. V dropped 10 bases and J dropped 3 bases, with 9 bases sitting between them. The CDR3 runs 11 residues. Germline V lookup: CDR1 LNHDA, CDR2 SQIVND (reference sequence). Here the CDR3 DNA reads TGTGCCACCACCAAGGACTATGGCTACACCTTC. It yields the protein CATTKDYGYTF.

Here the CDR3 reads CASRIKSGAGWSDTEAFF. CDR3 bases: TGTGCCAGCAGAATAAAATCGGGTGCCGGTTGGTCGGACACTGAAGCTTTCTTT. V gene TRBV27 combines with J gene TRBJ1-1; no definite D call. V dropped 6 bases and J dropped 3 bases, with 26 bases sitting between them. The CDR3 is 18 residues long. The germline gives CDR1 MNHEY, CDR2 SMNVEV (reference sequence).

This clonotype was observed a handful of times. The chain's CDR3 is CSARFGNEQFF. In nucleotides, the CDR3 is TGCAGTGCTCGCTTCGGCAATGAGCAGTTCTTC. The chain links TRBV20-1 to TRBJ2-1; D ambiguous. There are 11 residues in the CDR3. CDR1 is DFQATT, CDR2 SNEGSKA, per germline (reference sequence). Trimming stripped 5 bases from V and 6 bases from J, with 8 bases between.

This clonotype was seen only a few times. The chain links TRBV11-2 to TRBJ2-5; D gene ambiguous. The CDR3 has 12 residues. The V end was cut by 5 bases, the J end by 2 bases, with 6 bases between. Germline V gene lookup returns CDR1 SGHAT and CDR2 FQNNGV. This CDR3 reads CASSRIQETQYF. CDR3 DNA: TGTGCCAGCAGCCGTATACAAGAGACCCAGTACTTC.

This clonotype appeared a few times. This chain links TRBV9 with TRBJ2-7; possible D gene TRBD1, 6 bases. The V end was cut by 0 bases, the J end by 3 bases, with 10 bases between. In germline, CDR1 is SGDLS, CDR2 YYNGEE. The CDR3 runs 14 residues. CDR3 nucleotide sequence: TGTGCCAGCAGCGTAGGCGACAGGAACTACGAGCAGTACTTC. Protein sequence: CASSVGDRNYEQYF.

The chain is built from TRBV7-9 and TRBJ2-4; 10 bases line up with TRBD1. CDR1 and CDR2 from the germline V gene are SEHNR and FQNEAQ (reference sequence). The V segment lost 5 bases and the J segment 4 bases; nucleotides outside the gene matches: 5. The CDR3 loop spans 15 amino acids. DNA of the CDR3: TGTGCCAGCAGCGGGACAGGGGACCCAAAAAACATTCAGTACTTC. The encoded protein is CASSGTGDPKNIQYF.

This clonotype appeared many times. V is TRBV7-9 and J is TRBJ2-6; no definite D call. The V gene lost 4 bases and the J gene lost 0 bases, with 1 base spanning the gap. This CDR3 is built from 13 residues. Looked up from germline, CDR1 is SEHNR and CDR2 is FQNEAQ (reference sequence). The DNA for the CDR3 is TGTGCCAGCAGCTCCTCTGGGGCCAACGTCCTGACTTTC. Translation gives CASSSSGANVLTF.

The chain has TRBV29-1 and TRBJ2-1; possibly TRBD2 for D (6 bases). From germline, CDR1 is SQVTM and CDR2 ANQGSEA. Between the trimmed V and J ends, which lost 6 bases and 4 bases, there was a span of 16 bases. The CDR3 has 14 amino acids. CDR3 sequence: CSVENPGTYNEQFF. In DNA, the CDR3 is TGCAGCGTCGAGAACCCCGGGACTTACAATGAGCAGTTCTTC.

The V call is TRBV6-1, the J call TRBJ2-6; D gene uncertain. This CDR3 has 16 residues. CDR1 and CDR2 from the germline V gene are MNHNS and SASEGT. Between the trimmed V and J ends, which lost 5 bases and 2 bases, there was a span of 13 bases. CDR3 nucleotides: TGTGCCAGCAGTCCCGAGGACGGCGCTGGGGCCAACGTCCTGACTTTC. It translates to CASSPEDGAGANVLTF.

This rearrangement joins TRBV15 to TRBJ2-3, with D uncertain. This CDR3 has 13 amino acids. V was cut by 5 bases and J by 2 bases, with 8 bases left in between. Germline loops: CDR1 LNHNV, CDR2 YYDKDF (reference sequence). The CDR3 region has the DNA TGTGCCACCAGCCCCATTTCCACAGATACGCAGTATTTT. Protein sequence: CATSPISTDTQYF.

This clonotype was seen repeatedly, ten times or more. V gene TRBV9 combines with J gene TRBJ2-2; 7 nucleotides line up with TRBD1. Trimming removed 5 bases from V and 5 bases from J; junction bases left unmatched: 6. The CDR3 is 14 amino acids. The germline CDR1 and CDR2 sequences are SGDLS and YYNGEE. The CDR3 spells CASSPGQRTGELFF. The CDR3 region has the DNA TGTGCCAGCAGTCCGGGACAGCGGACCGGGGAGCTGTTTTTT.

V gene TRBV28 combines with J gene TRBJ2-7; maybe TRBD2 (5 bases). Trimming pared 4 bases from V and 1 base from J, leaving 14 bases between. This CDR3 contains 15 residues. Germline V gene sequence: CDR1 MDHEN, CDR2 SYDVKM. CDR3 nucleotides: TGTGCCAGCAGTTCACCAGCGGTATTTTCCTACGAGCAGTACTTC. Translating gives CASSSPAVFSYEQYF.

The J gene is TRBJ2-7, the V gene TRBV24-1; the match to TRBD2 covers 7 bases. Unmatched junction bases numbered 2, after V lost 10 bases and J lost 0 bases. This CDR3 has 12 residues. CDR1 and CDR2 from the germline V gene are KGHDR and SFDVKD. CDR3 DNA: TGTGCCACTTCTAGCGGCTCCTACGAGCAGTACTTC. Residues: CATSSGSYEQYF.

This clonotype was seen repeatedly, ten times or more. This rearrangement joins TRBV18 to TRBJ2-7; a weak D match, TRBD1 (6 bases). CDR3 size: 13 residues. The germline gives CDR1 KGHSH, CDR2 LQKENI. Deletions cut 3 bases from V and 4 bases from J, with 10 bases between. The CDR3 bases are TGTGCCAGCTCACCCCCAGGGGTATACGAGCAGTACTTC. Its protein product is CASSPPGVYEQYF.

The rearrangement links TRBV28 to TRBJ1-4; 9 bases are shared with TRBD1. V lost 7 bases, J lost 5 bases, and 2 bases stayed unmatched. Germline assignment: CDR1 MDHEN and CDR2 SYDVKM. The CDR3 runs to 13 residues. CDR3 region: CASTGTGNEKLFF. The CDR3 bases are TGTGCCAGCACGGGGACAGGGAATGAAAAACTGTTTTTT.

The table lists this clonotype with a count of one. A much more abundant neighbour one base away suggests this may be a read error. This rearrangement joins TRBV12-3 or TRBV12-4 to TRBJ2-1; no clear D. Trimming took 9 bases from V and 0 from J, leaving 9 bases between them. This CDR3 comprises 13 residues. CDR3 nucleotide sequence: TGTGCCAGTGAGCAGGTCTCCTACAATGAGCAGTTCTTC. Its protein is CASEQVSYNEQFF.

This clonotype was recorded many times. In nucleotides, the CDR3 is TGTGCCAGCAGCTTGGGTGGCCAGGGGGCGGATGGCTACACCTTC. This encodes CASSLGGQGADGYTF. V and J are TRBV7-9 and TRBJ1-2; TRBD1 agrees at 8 bases. V shed 3 bases, J shed 6 bases, and the junction held 9 bases outside the gene matches. The CDR3 covers 15 residues. Germline V lookup: CDR1 SEHNR, CDR2 FQNEAQ (reference sequence). Variable domain in full (rest from reference TRBV7-9 and TRBJ1-2): DTGVSQNPRHKITKRGQNVTFRCDPISEHNRLYWYRQTLGQGPEFLTYFQNEAQLEKSRLLSDRFSAERPKGSFSTLEIQRTEQGDSAMYLCASSLGGQGADGYTFGSGTRLTVV.

The chain joins TRBV28 to TRBJ2-5; possibly TRBD1 or TRBD2 for D (5 bases each). This CDR3 is built from 13 residues. Trimming removed 7 bases from V and 2 bases from J, with 11 bases in between. Germline lookup yields CDR1 MDHEN and CDR2 SYDVKM. CDR3 region: CASIRGRQETQYF. Here the CDR3 DNA reads TGTGCCAGCATCCGGGGCCGGCAAGAGACCCAGTACTTC. The variable domain in full, with the rest retrieved from reference TRBV28 and TRBJ2-5, is DVKVTQSSRYLVKRTGEKVFLECVQDMDHENMFWYRQDPGLGLRLIYFSYDVKMKEKGDIPEGYSVSREKKERFSLILESASTNQTSMYLCASIRGRQETQYFGPGTRLLVL.

In this sample, this clonotype turned up many times. This chain uses TRBV6-1 with TRBJ2-5; D is uncertain. V was trimmed by 3 bases and J by 1 base, leaving 12 bases between them. The germline gives CDR1 MNHNS, CDR2 SASEGT. This CDR3 region has 15 residues. The CDR3 nucleotides are TGTGCCAGCAGTGATGGCCCAAAGCTCCAAGAGACCCAGTACTTC. Amino acids: CASSDGPKLQETQYF.

This clonotype was seen only a few times. This chain's CDR3 is CASSLAGTGNGYTF. CDR3 in DNA: TGTGCCAGCAGCTTAGCCGGGACAGGGAATGGCTACACCTTC. This chain connects TRBV7-9 to TRBJ1-2; 9 nucleotides match TRBD1. This CDR3 has 14 amino acids. Trimming at V came to 0 bases and at J to 6 bases, leaving 2 bases not matched to a gene. The germline V gene encodes CDR1 SEHNR and CDR2 FQNEAQ (reference sequence).